This T cell receptor (beta chain) stems from a study of regulatory T cells in long-lasting Graves disease (dated by TCRdb to 2020 to 2022). About the study as a whole: Persistent Graves' disease was defined as persistently positive TSH receptor autoantibodies together with antithyroid drug treatment for over 5 years. TCR sequencing covered 13 persistent and approximately 20 newly diagnosed Graves' disease patients, around 33 samples in total. The study was registered as a clinical trial and conducted in China. Peripheral blood TCR sequencing and RNA sequencing compared persistent Graves' disease patients with newly diagnosed Graves' disease patients. On average, persistent Graves' disease patients in the clinical cohort had been on antithyroid drugs for approximately ten years.

Points the paper makes about the study in general: The study examined only peripheral blood because the primary lesion, thyroid tissue, could not be accessed. Lower TCR Shannon entropy and fewer highly expanded clones were observed in persistent Graves' disease patients than in newly diagnosed patients, which suggested clonal expansion. The authors acknowledged the small sample size as a limitation that may reduce accuracy. Sequencing and analysis were restricted to the TCR beta chain. Persistent patients shared more public clonotypes among themselves (2,741) than newly diagnosed patients did (roughly 920). Persistent disease showed preferential use of TRBV28, TRBJ1-2 and TRBJ2-5, whereas newly diagnosed disease favored TRBV20-1 and TRBJ2-1.

The library relied on multiplex PCR. The instrument given in TCRdb is Illumina HiSeq 4000. CDR3 regions were amplified by Arm-PCR with iRepertoire HTBI primers to construct TCR beta libraries. PCR products were gel purified before sequencing. As for the original processing: Gene usage analysis of CDR3 amino acid clonotypes relied on the 55 to 80 TRBV and 12 to 15 TRBJ segments identified across samples. COPE and FqMerger were used to merge filtered high-quality paired reads into contigs. BLAST was used to align contigs to the IMGT TRBV, TRBD and TRBJ reference genes, and CDR3 was defined following IMGT. Any clonotype with a frequency above 0.1% was counted as a highly expanded clone. Repertoire diversity was measured by Shannon entropy, and V-J evenness by the Gini coefficient. A clonotype found in more than one individual was treated as public. Using fastp trimming at Q25 and MiXCR clonotype assembly, TCRdb reanalyzed the public sequencing data and kept in-frame beta chains. Rows are combined by CDR3 protein, so each entry shows the most common genes and DNA. The V and J calls come from TCRdb's annotation, not from the publication. The table for this sample lists around 460,000 distinct CDR3 sequences; about 22% of them were counted only once. In total, the top ten clones hold around 7% of the sample.

From cysteine to phenylalanine, the CDR3 is 14 amino acids long. Solely the CDR3 DNA is kept, with 42 bases framed from the first base. Relative to germline, V is 6 bases shorter and J is 3 bases shorter, with 11 bases between their ends. Note on this clonotype: This clone's antigen is unknown. Base qualities are not recorded, but no much larger clone differs from it by a single base.

This sample's time point label indicates: persistent/refractory GD, antithyroid drugs over 5 years with positive TRAb. For both TCR sequencing and RNA sequencing, RNA was extracted from PBMCs using TRIzol. The diagnosis of Graves' disease followed American Thyroid Association guidelines. Patients were recruited from an endocrinology department in Xi'an, China. Each patient gave around 9.2 milliliters of peripheral blood, collected in an EDTA anticoagulant tube. Ficoll Paque Plus density gradient separation was used to isolate PBMCs, and no additional T cell sorting was done. RNA quality was checked with an Agilent 2100 Bioanalyzer and agarose gel, and concentration with a NanoDrop 2000.

The rearranged segments are TRBV12-3 or TRBV12-4 and TRBJ2-2, with the D gene too uncertain to name. The receptor comes from a female donor with Graves disease. Sample: peripheral blood mononuclear cells (PBMCs), taken when the disease was refractory, from a patient treated with antithyroid drugs. The DNA sequence follows: TGTGCCAGCAGCCGCTCAGACCACACCGGGGAGCTGTTTTTT. This sequence encodes CASSRSDHTGELFF.